Listed below are T cell receptor beta chains from one sample, sequenced in a study of blood T cells in healthy people across ages. One entry per CDR3 protein results from TCRdb running MiXCR on the 5' RACE reads. The sample contains approximately 800,000 distinct CDR3 sequences, roughly 24% of which appear only once. The sample also formed part of further work on T cells of mothers and their children.

The specimen was blood. These receptor sequences come from a boy aged 5-17 years in good health. Each CDR3 is given with its conserved first and last residue. The D gene is left open where the match is weak. Size values are once, few and many counts, or a class for expanded clones, and some rows have none.

j_gene | v_gene | d_gene | abundance | CDR3nt | CDR3aa
TRBJ2-7 | TRBV9 | NA | NA | TGTGCCAGCAGCGTAGAGTTGGGTGGCGAGCAGTACTTC | CASSVELGGEQYF
TRBJ2-3 | TRBV18 | TRBD2 | NA | TGTGCCAGCTCATTGCTAGCGGGGCCTACAGATACGCAGTATTTT | CASSLLAGPTDTQYF
TRBJ2-1 | TRBV5-1 | NA | NA | TGCGCCAGCAGCCTTTCCTCGGGGTGGGATGAGCAGTTCTTC | CASSLSSGWDEQFF
TRBJ1-5 | TRBV12-3/TRBV12-4 | TRBD1 | many | TGTGCCAGCAGTTTGCCAGGGGGAAATCAGCCCCAGCATTTT | CASSLPGGNQPQHF
TRBJ2-3 | TRBV7-6 | NA | few | TGTGCCAGCAGCTTTACGGACCCCACAGATACGCAGTATTTT | CASSFTDPTDTQYF
TRBJ2-7 | TRBV4-2 | NA | few | TGTGCCAGCAGCCAAGGAATCAGCAGTTTCTACGAGCAGTACTTC | CASSQGISSFYEQYF
TRBJ1-2 | TRBV6-6 | NA | NA | TGTGCCAGCAGTTATTTAGGGGGGGGCAACTATGGCTACACCTTC | CASSYLGGGNYGYTF
TRBJ2-5 | TRBV5-1 | NA | NA | TGCGCCAGCACCGTCACAGGGCTGGAGACCCAGTACTTC | CASTVTGLETQYF
TRBJ1-3 | TRBV5-1 | NA | NA | TGCGCCAGCAGCCTTTACGAACTCTCTGGAAACACCATATATTTT | CASSLYELSGNTIYF
TRBJ2-3 | TRBV11-2 | NA | few | TGTGCCAGCAGCTTCGGGCAGGTAGATACGCAGTATTTT | CASSFGQVDTQYF
TRBJ1-1 | TRBV10-3 | NA | once | TGTGCCATCTTGAACAAGTCGAACACTGAAGCTTTCTTT | CAILNKSNTEAFF
TRBJ2-2 | TRBV9 | TRBD2 | NA | TGTGCCAGCAGGCGCGGGGGGGCCAACACCGGGGAGCTGTTTTTT | CASRRGGANTGELFF
TRBJ2-7 | TRBV2 | NA | NA | TGTGCCAGCAGTGTTCAGGGGGGCTCCTACGAGCAGTACTTC | CASSVQGGSYEQYF
TRBJ1-3 | TRBV4-1 | TRBD1 | NA | TGCGCCAGCAGCCAAGTGACAGGGGGCTCTGGAAGCACCATATATTTT | CASSQVTGGSGSTIYF
TRBJ1-4 | TRBV29-1 | NA | NA | TGCAGCGTTGCGGTGGAGGATAATGAAAAACTGTTTTTT | CSVAVEDNEKLFF
TRBJ2-5 | TRBV7-9 | TRBD1 | few | TGTGCCAGCAGCTGGGGACAGGGGTTACAAGAGACCCAGTACTTC | CASSWGQGLQETQYF
TRBJ2-3 | TRBV3-1 | TRBD2 | NA | TGTGCCAGCAGCCAAGAAGCGCGGGGGGCTTCAGATACGCAGTATTTT | CASSQEARGASDTQYF
TRBJ2-7 | TRBV10-2 | NA | NA | TGCGCCAGCAGTGAGGGATGGGGGGCTTCCTACGAGCAGTACTTC | CASSEGWGASYEQYF
TRBJ1-5 | TRBV5-1 | NA | few | TGCACCAGCAGCTTGGATTGGGGTAGCAATCAGCCCCAGCATTTT | CTSSLDWGSNQPQHF
TRBJ1-3 | TRBV19 | NA | NA | TGTGCCAGCGGACCGCGCGACTCTGGAAACACCATATATTTT | CASGPRDSGNTIYF
TRBJ2-5 | TRBV3-1 | NA | NA | TGTGCCAGCAGCCAAGAGACAGGGAGGTACCAAGAGACCCAGTACTTC | CASSQETGRYQETQYF
TRBJ2-5 | TRBV12-3/TRBV12-4 | NA | few | TGTGCCAGCAGCCAAGACTTCTCCCATTACTTC | CASSQDFSHYF
TRBJ1-1 | TRBV27 | TRBD1 | NA | TGTGCCAGCACCCCCAGGACAGGGCAGAACACTGAAGCTTTCTTT | CASTPRTGQNTEAFF
TRBJ2-1 | TRBV5-1 | NA | NA | TGCGCCAGCAGCTTGGATAAGGGCACTGAGCAGTTCTTC | CASSLDKGTEQFF
TRBJ2-5 | TRBV7-3 | NA | few | TGTGCCAGCAGCCTAAGATACAGCGAGACCCAGTACTTC | CASSLRYSETQYF
TRBJ2-5 | TRBV29-1 | NA | NA | TGCAGCGTTGGGATCAGCCAAGAGACCCAGTACTTC | CSVGISQETQYF
TRBJ1-2 | TRBV4-1 | NA | few | TGCGCCAGCAGCAAAAGGGGGGACTATGGCTACACCTTC | CASSKRGDYGYTF
TRBJ2-1 | TRBV28 | NA | NA | TGTGCCAGCAGTCCCCTACCAGGCAAATCCTACAATGAGCAGTTCTTC | CASSPLPGKSYNEQFF
TRBJ2-1 | TRBV20-1 | TRBD2 | NA | TGCAGTGCTAGACTAGCGGGGAACCGCAACAATGAGCAGTTCTTC | CSARLAGNRNNEQFF
TRBJ1-5 | TRBV6-1 | NA | NA | TGTGCCAGCTCCCGTATAGGAGTGGAGCAGCCCCAGCATTTT | CASSRIGVEQPQHF
TRBJ2-7 | TRBV2 | NA | NA | TGTGCCAGCAGTGAAGTTGTGTCCGGGATCGGGGCAGTCTACGAGCAGTACTTC | CASSEVVSGIGAVYEQYF
TRBJ1-1 | TRBV5-5 | TRBD1 | NA | TGTGCCAGCAGCTTGGCCGTGACAGGGGGAGAGACTGAAGCTTTCTTT | CASSLAVTGGETEAFF
TRBJ2-3 | TRBV3-1 | NA | NA | TGTGCCAGCAGCTTCGGACACGCCAGCACAGATACGCAGTATTTT | CASSFGHASTDTQYF
TRBJ2-6 | TRBV9 | NA | NA | TGTGCCAGCAGCGCCCGGACAGATGGGGCCAACGTCCTGACTTTC | CASSARTDGANVLTF
TRBJ1-1 | TRBV12-3/TRBV12-4 | TRBD1 | few | TGTGCCAGCACCAAGACAGGGGGCACTGAAGCTTTCTTT | CASTKTGGTEAFF
TRBJ2-5 | TRBV28 | TRBD1 | many | TGTGCCAGCTGGTACAGGGGACAAGAGACCCAGTACTTC | CASWYRGQETQYF